The clone carrying this T cell receptor beta chain was detected only a few times. What it binds is unknown. An end of the junction differs from the germline gene, which may be a read error. The germline V gene has CDR1 MDHEN and CDR2 SYDVKM. This CDR3 is built from 16 residues. The data stem from a study of metastatic and nonmetastatic thyroid tumors. Whole-study context: Samples came from malignant and benign thyroid patients, and repertoires were compared across blood and tumor or nodule tissue. Findings and caveats of the study: Across blood and tumor, TCR beta diversity in malignant thyroid tumors was reportedly significantly higher than in benign nodules.

Ahead of thyroid surgery, no patient had received treatment of any kind. Original handling: The study took CDR3 differences across clinicopathological groups and made a distant-metastasis classifier for papillary thyroid cancer from them. TCRdb re-clonotyped the PCR reads via MiXCR. The V and J calls were not made by the authors but by TCRdb's processing. The repertoire holds tens of thousands of clones, with more than 20% as singletons. Sequences were obtained from blood. This clonotype was sampled from a female donor with papillary thyroid cancer or a benign thyroid nodule (not recorded which). Some clones in this sample may be carry-over from other donors' samples. V gene TRBV28 combines with J gene TRBJ2-6; tentatively, D is TRBD1 (5 bases). CDR3 DNA sequence: TGTGCCAGCAGTTTACCAGGGTGCGCTGGGGCCAGCGTCCTGACTTTC. This gives the protein CASSLPGCAGASVLTF.